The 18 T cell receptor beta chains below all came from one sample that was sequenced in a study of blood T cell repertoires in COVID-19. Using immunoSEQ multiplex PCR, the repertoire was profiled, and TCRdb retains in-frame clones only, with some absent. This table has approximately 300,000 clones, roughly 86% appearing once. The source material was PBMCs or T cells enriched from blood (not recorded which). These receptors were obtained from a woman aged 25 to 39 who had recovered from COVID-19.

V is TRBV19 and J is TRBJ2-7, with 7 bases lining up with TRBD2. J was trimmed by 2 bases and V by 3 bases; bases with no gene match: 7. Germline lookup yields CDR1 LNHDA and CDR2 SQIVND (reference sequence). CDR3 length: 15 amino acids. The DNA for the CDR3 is TGTGCCAGTAGTATTGAATTTGCGGGAGCCTACGAGCAGTACTTC. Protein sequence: CASSIEFAGAYEQYF. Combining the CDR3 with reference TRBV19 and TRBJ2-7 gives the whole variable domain DGGITQSPKYLFRKEGQNVTLSCEQNLNHDAMYWYRQDPGQGLRLIYYSQIVNDFQKGDIAEGYSVSREKKESFPLTVTSAQKNPTAFYLCASSIEFAGAYEQYFGPGTRLTVT.

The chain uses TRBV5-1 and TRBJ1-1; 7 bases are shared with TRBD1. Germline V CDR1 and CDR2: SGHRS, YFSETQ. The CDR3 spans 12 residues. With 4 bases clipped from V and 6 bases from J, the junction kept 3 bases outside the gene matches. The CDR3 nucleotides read TGCGCCAGCAGCCGGGACAGAGCTGAAGCTTTCTTT. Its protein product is CASSRDRAEAFF.

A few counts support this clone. The CDR3 coding sequence is TGTGCCAGCAGCGTCGGGGACAGCCGGGATGAAAAACTGTTTTTT. It specifies CASSVGDSRDEKLFF. The chain carries TRBV9 and TRBJ1-4; 7 nucleotides align to TRBD1. V gave up 2 bases and J gave up 6 bases; unmatched junction bases: 7. Germline CDR1 SGDLS, CDR2 YYNGEE. The CDR3 runs 15 residues.

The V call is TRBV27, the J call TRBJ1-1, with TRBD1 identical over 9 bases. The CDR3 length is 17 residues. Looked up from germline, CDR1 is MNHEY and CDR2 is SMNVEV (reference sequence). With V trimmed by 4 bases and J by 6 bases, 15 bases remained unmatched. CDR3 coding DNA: TGTGCCAGCAGTTCCGACCGTTACCGGGACAGGGACCCTGAAGCTTTCTTT. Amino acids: CASSSDRYRDRDPEAFF.

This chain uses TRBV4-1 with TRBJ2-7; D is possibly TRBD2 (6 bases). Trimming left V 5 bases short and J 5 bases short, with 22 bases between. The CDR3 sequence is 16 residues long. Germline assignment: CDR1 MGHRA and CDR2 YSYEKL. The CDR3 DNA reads TGCGCCAGCAGCTACAGGCCGAGACTAGAGCTAGACGAGCAGTACTTC. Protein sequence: CASSYRPRLELDEQYF.

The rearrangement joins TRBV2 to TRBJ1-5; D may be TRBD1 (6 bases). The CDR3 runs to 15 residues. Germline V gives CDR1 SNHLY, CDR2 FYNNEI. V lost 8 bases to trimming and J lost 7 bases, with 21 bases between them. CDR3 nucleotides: TGTGCCAGCCGACAATATACAGGGACCGGACAGCCCCAGCATTTT. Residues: CASRQYTGTGQPQHF.

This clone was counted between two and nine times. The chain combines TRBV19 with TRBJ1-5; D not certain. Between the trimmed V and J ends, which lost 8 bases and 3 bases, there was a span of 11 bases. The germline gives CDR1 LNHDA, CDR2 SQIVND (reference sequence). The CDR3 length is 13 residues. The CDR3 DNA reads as TGTGCCAGTTACGGCGGATCCAATCAGCCCCAGCATTTT. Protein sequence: CASYGGSNQPQHF.

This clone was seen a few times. This CDR3 is CASSQDWTGVYNSPLHF. In DNA form, the CDR3 reads TGCGCCAGCAGCCAAGATTGGACAGGGGTTTATAATTCACCCCTCCACTTT. The V gene is TRBV4-1, the J gene TRBJ1-6; 9 positions agree with TRBD1. The germline V gene encodes CDR1 MGHRA and CDR2 YSYEKL. This CDR3 is 17 amino acids long. The trim removed 0 bases at V and 4 bases at J, leaving 4 bases unmatched.

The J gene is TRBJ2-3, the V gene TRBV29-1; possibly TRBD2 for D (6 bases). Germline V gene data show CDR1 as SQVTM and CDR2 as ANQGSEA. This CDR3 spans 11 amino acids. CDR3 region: CVAGSTDTQYF. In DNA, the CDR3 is TGCGTTGCGGGGAGCACAGATACGCAGTATTTT.

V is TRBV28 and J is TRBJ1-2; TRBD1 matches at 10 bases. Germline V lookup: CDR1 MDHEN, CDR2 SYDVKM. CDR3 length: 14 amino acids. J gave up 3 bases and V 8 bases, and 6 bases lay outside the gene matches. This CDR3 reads CASGPGQGYYGYTF. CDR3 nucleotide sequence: TGTGCCAGCGGCCCGGGACAGGGGTACTATGGCTACACCTTC.

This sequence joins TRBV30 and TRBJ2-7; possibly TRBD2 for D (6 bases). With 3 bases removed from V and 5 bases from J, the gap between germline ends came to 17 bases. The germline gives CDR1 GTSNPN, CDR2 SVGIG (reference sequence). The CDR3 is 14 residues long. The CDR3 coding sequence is TGTGCCTGGAGATCCGCCGGGACTCTCGACGAGCAGTACTTC. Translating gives CAWRSAGTLDEQYF.

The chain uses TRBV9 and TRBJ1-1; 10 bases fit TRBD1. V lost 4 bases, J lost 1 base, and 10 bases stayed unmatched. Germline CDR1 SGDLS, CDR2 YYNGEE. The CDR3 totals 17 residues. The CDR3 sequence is CASSSRDRGVGNTEAFF. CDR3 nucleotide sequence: TGTGCCAGCAGCTCCCGGGACAGGGGAGTGGGGAACACTGAAGCTTTCTTT.

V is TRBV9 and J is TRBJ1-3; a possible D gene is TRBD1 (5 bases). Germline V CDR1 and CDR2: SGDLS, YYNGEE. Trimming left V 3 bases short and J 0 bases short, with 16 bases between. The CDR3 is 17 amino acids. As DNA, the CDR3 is TGTGCCAGCAGCGCCTCTGCGGGGACGTTCTCTGGAAACACCATATATTTT. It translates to CASSASAGTFSGNTIYF.

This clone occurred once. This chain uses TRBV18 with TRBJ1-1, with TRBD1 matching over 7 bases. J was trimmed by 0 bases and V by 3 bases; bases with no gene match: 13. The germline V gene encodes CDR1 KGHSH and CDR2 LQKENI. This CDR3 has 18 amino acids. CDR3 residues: CASSPPNRGRAMNTEAFF. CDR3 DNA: TGTGCCAGCTCACCGCCGAACAGGGGACGTGCCATGAACACTGAAGCTTTCTTT. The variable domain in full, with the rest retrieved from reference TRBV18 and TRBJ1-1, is NAGVMQNPRHLVRRRGQEARLRCSPMKGHSHVYWYRQLPEEGLKFMVYLQKENIIDESGMPKERFSAEFPKEGPSILRIQQVVRGDSAAYFCASSPPNRGRAMNTEAFFGQGTRLTVV.

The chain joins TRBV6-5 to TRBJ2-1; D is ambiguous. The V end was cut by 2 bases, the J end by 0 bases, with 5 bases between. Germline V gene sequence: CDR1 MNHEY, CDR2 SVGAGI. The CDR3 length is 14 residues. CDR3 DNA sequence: TGTGCCAGCAGTTACCAGGACTCCTACAATGAGCAGTTCTTC. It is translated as CASSYQDSYNEQFF.

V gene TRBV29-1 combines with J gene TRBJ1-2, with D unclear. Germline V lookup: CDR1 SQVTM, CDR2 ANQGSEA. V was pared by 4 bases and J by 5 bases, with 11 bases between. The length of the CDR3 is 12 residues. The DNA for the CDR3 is TGCAGCGTTGTATTGGCACCTTATGGCTACACCTTC. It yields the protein CSVVLAPYGYTF.

Written as DNA, the CDR3 is TGTGCCAGCAGTTCCTGCCATAGACTAGCGTGTGAGCAGTTCTTC. Translating it yields CASSSCHRLACEQFF. This chain connects TRBV28 to TRBJ2-1; 8 nucleotides agree with TRBD2. Germline trimming cut 4 bases from V and 9 bases from J; bases unmatched to any gene: 11. CDR3 size: 15 residues. The germline CDR1 and CDR2 sequences are MDHEN and SYDVKM.

CDR3 DNA sequence: TGTGCCATCAGCCCCGGGACAGGGGAGCAGTACTTC. Amino acid sequence: CAISPGTGEQYF. The rearrangement links TRBV10-3 to TRBJ2-7; 9 positions match TRBD1. With V trimmed by 6 bases and J by 7 bases, 4 bases remained unmatched. The length of the CDR3 is 12 residues. Germline CDR1 ENHRY, CDR2 SYGVKD.